The 28 T cell receptor beta chains presented below share a single source sample, sequenced in a study of T cells in Graves' hyperthyroidism and ophthalmopathy. Amplification targeted TCR beta CDR3 regions from RNA transcripts. RT-PCR in the first round (using the HTBI primer set) targeted the TCR CDR3. TCRdb re-called the multiplex PCR reads with MiXCR, one entry per CDR3 protein. The data show about 290,000 distinct CDR3 sequences, roughly 15% seen once. The sample consisted of blood. These receptors originate from a woman between 35 and 50 years old with Graves' hyperthyroidism.

There are many counts of this clonotype. The chain links TRBV7-2 to TRBJ2-3, with TRBD2 identical over 13 bases. CDR1 is SGHTA, CDR2 FQGNSA, per germline. This CDR3 comprises 15 residues. Trimming removed 4 bases from V and 6 bases from J; junction bases left unmatched: 4. The CDR3 region is CASSSGLAGADTQYF. The CDR3 DNA is TGTGCCAGCAGCTCCGGACTAGCGGGAGCTGATACGCAGTATTTT.

This clonotype showed up many times. The chain uses TRBV12-3 or TRBV12-4 and TRBJ2-7; D may be TRBD1 (5 bases). CDR3 size: 12 residues. Trimming shortened V by 5 bases and J by 2 bases, and 7 bases separated the two germline ends. DNA of the CDR3: TGTGCCAGCAGTAGGGGTCCCTACGAGCAGTACTTC. This encodes CASSRGPYEQYF.

Many counts were recorded for this clonotype. The genes are TRBV24-1 and TRBJ2-2; 9 bases align to TRBD1. V was clipped by 4 bases and J by 4 bases; unmatched bases: 6. The germline V gene encodes CDR1 KGHDR and CDR2 SFDVKD. The CDR3 runs 16 residues. CDR3 region: CATSDPGQGGTGELFF. As DNA, the CDR3 is TGTGCCACCAGTGACCCGGGACAGGGCGGCACCGGGGAGCTGTTTTTT.

This clonotype came up many times. The V and J genes are TRBV7-9 and TRBJ2-5; no firm D call. Germline V gene sequence: CDR1 SEHNR, CDR2 FQNEAQ (reference sequence). V lost 3 bases and J 4 bases, leaving 6 bases between the germline ends. CDR3 length: 12 amino acids. The CDR3 bases are TGTGCCAGCAGCTTTCAAGGAGAGACCCAGTACTTC. Residues: CASSFQGETQYF. Drawing the rest from reference TRBV7-9 and TRBJ2-5, the complete variable domain is DTGVSQNPRHKITKRGQNVTFRCDPISEHNRLYWYRQTLGQGPEFLTYFQNEAQLEKSRLLSDRFSAERPKGSFSTLEIQRTEQGDSAMYLCASSFQGETQYFGPGTRLLVL.

This clonotype was counted ten times or more. The chain carries TRBV11-2 and TRBJ2-3; 9 bases are shared with TRBD2. V lost 3 bases and J lost 6; bases outside the gene matches: 7. CDR3 size: 15 residues. In germline, CDR1 is SGHAT, CDR2 FQNNGV. CDR3 nucleotide sequence: TGTGCCAGCAGCTTTAGCGGGAGTTACAGGGATACGCAGTATTTT. Translation: CASSFSGSYRDTQYF. Full variable domain (rest looked up from reference TRBV11-2 and TRBJ2-3): EAGVAQSPRYKIIEKRQSVAFWCNPISGHATLYWYQQILGQGPKLLIQFQNNGVVDDSQLPKDRFSAERLKGVDSTLKIQPAKLEDSAVYLCASSFSGSYRDTQYFGPGTRLTVL.

In this sample, this clonotype turned up many times. The chain uses TRBV28 and TRBJ2-2, with D possibly TRBD1 on 5 matching bases. From germline, CDR1 is MDHEN and CDR2 SYDVKM. This CDR3 has 16 residues. V shed 4 bases and J shed 6 bases, with 18 bases lying between them. CDR3 amino acids: CASSSWQGYIPGELFF. The DNA of the CDR3 is TGTGCCAGCAGTTCTTGGCAGGGTTATATTCCCGGGGAGCTGTTTTTT.

The gene calls are TRBV12-3 or TRBV12-4 and TRBJ2-7; TRBD2 matches 9 bases. CDR3 length: 15 residues. Losses at the gene ends were 5 bases for V and 4 bases for J; bases not matched to a gene: 9. The CDR3 protein is CASSRASGTRYEQYF. In DNA, the CDR3 is TGTGCCAGCAGTCGTGCTAGCGGGACTAGGTACGAGCAGTACTTC.

The chain links TRBV18 to TRBJ2-1, with TRBD2 matching 8 bases. The CDR3 extends over 15 amino acids. V lost 3 bases and J lost 2; bases outside the gene matches: 3. CDR1 KGHSH and CDR2 LQKENI come from the germline V gene. The CDR3, as DNA: TGTGCCAGCTCACCTCGAGCGGGAGCCTACAATGAGCAGTTCTTC. Translating gives CASSPRAGAYNEQFF.

Many counts were recorded for this clonotype. The chain couples TRBV12-3 or TRBV12-4 to TRBJ2-7, with TRBD2 as a possible D gene (6 bases). The CDR3 is 15 residues long. Trimming removed 5 bases at V and 2 bases at J, with 16 bases between. As DNA, the CDR3 is TGTGCCAGCAGTACGGGGGAAGAAGGGACCTACGAGCAGTACTTC. Its translation: CASSTGEEGTYEQYF.

The sample holds many counts of this clonotype. The chain couples TRBV11-2 to TRBJ1-3; D might be TRBD1 (6 bases). This CDR3 is built from 14 residues. The V gene's germline CDR1 is SGHAT and CDR2 FQNNGV. V was shortened by 5 bases and J by 0 bases, with 8 bases between the two germline ends. The chain's CDR3 is CASSRTASGNTIYF. For the CDR3, the DNA is TGTGCCAGCAGCAGGACAGCCTCTGGAAACACCATATATTTT.

The chain has TRBV3-1 and TRBJ2-1; D gene ambiguous. V lost 1 base to trimming and J lost 8 bases, with 12 bases between them. Per germline, CDR1 LGHDT and CDR2 YNNKEL (reference sequence). The CDR3 has 14 amino acids. CDR3 protein: CASSQGLVWDEQFF. CDR3 bases: TGTGCCAGCAGCCAAGGTCTAGTGTGGGATGAGCAGTTCTTC.

This clonotype was detected ten times or more. The chain combines TRBV18 with TRBJ2-3, with TRBD1 matching over 7 bases. Looked up from germline, CDR1 is KGHSH and CDR2 is LQKENI. Losses at the gene ends were 5 bases for V and 2 bases for J; bases not matched to a gene: 1. The CDR3 covers 13 residues. CDR3 amino acids: CASSTGDTDTQYF. In nucleotides, the CDR3 is TGTGCCAGCTCAACAGGGGACACAGATACGCAGTATTTT.

This clonotype occurred many times. The rearrangement joins TRBV27 to TRBJ1-1; tentative D call: TRBD1 (6 bases). Germline CDR1 reads MNHEY; CDR2 reads SMNVEV (reference sequence). Trimming removed 3 bases from V and 4 bases from J, with 12 bases in between. CDR3 length: 14 amino acids. CDR3 coding DNA: TGTGCCAGCAGTTTGGGAGGGGGGACCACTGAAGCTTTCTTT. This codes for CASSLGGGTTEAFF.

Many counts were recorded for this clonotype. The V and J genes are TRBV7-9 and TRBJ2-5, with D unclear. Germline-derived CDR1 and CDR2 are SEHNR and FQNEAQ (reference sequence). Trimming cost V 1 base and J 5 bases, with 11 bases left between them. This CDR3 spans 14 amino acids. The CDR3 DNA is TGTGCCAGCAGCTTAGGATTTCAACTTGAGACCCAGTACTTC. It yields the protein CASSLGFQLETQYF.

The CDR3 DNA reads as TGTGCCACCACTCAGGGTCCTCGGAGAAAACGGAGGGGGTACTTC. Its translation is CATTQGPRRKRRGYF. This chain connects TRBV24-1 to TRBJ2-7; TRBD2 is a possible D gene (6 bases). Germline V gene sequence: CDR1 KGHDR, CDR2 SFDVKD. Trimming cost V 8 bases and J 12 bases, with 28 bases left between them. The CDR3 is made up of 15 amino acids.

There are many counts of this clonotype. The CDR3 DNA reads TGTGCCAGCAGTTACTCTGGGGCCAACGTCCTGACTTTC. Amino acids: CASSYSGANVLTF. This sequence joins TRBV28 and TRBJ2-6; D ambiguous. V was clipped by 4 bases and J by 0 bases, with 1 base between them. CDR1 and CDR2 (germline): MDHEN, SYDVKM. The CDR3 is 13 residues long.

Many counts were recorded for this clonotype. The chain couples TRBV2 to TRBJ1-1, with D unresolved. The V and J ends lost 5 bases and 1 base respectively, with 17 bases between them. The CDR3 has 16 amino acids. Germline V gene sequence: CDR1 SNHLY, CDR2 FYNNEI. The CDR3 here is CASSTSSPRENTEAFF. The CDR3 nucleotides are TGTGCCAGCAGTACATCATCTCCAAGGGAGAACACTGAAGCTTTCTTT.

This clonotype was seen more than once but under ten times. The chain recombines TRBV6-1 with TRBJ1-6, with 7 bases fitting TRBD1. Germline V gene lookup returns CDR1 MNHNS and CDR2 SASEGT. J gave up 0 bases and V 6 bases, and 11 bases lay outside the gene matches. The CDR3 is made up of 18 amino acids. The CDR3 DNA sequence: TGTGCCAGCAGGAGCCCCGACAGGGTTGGCTCCTATAATTCACCCCTCCACTTT. This sequence encodes CASRSPDRVGSYNSPLHF.

The sample holds many counts of this clonotype. The CDR3 region is CASSPRTGDQPQHF. The CDR3 DNA follows: TGTGCCAGCAGCCCCCGGACAGGGGATCAGCCCCAGCATTTT. The genes are TRBV6-1 and TRBJ1-5; 9 bases match TRBD1. V gave up 6 bases and J gave up 5 bases; unmatched junction bases: 5. Per germline, CDR1 MNHNS and CDR2 SASEGT. The CDR3 spans 14 residues.

This clonotype was counted ten times or more. The J gene is TRBJ2-7, the V gene TRBV7-9; D gene unclear. This CDR3 has 13 residues. Deletions cut 10 bases from V and 3 bases from J, with 16 bases between. CDR1 and CDR2 from the germline V gene are SEHNR and FQNEAQ (reference sequence). The CDR3 DNA follows: TGTGCCATCGCCCTGGGTACTAACTACGAGCAGTACTTC. This sequence encodes CAIALGTNYEQYF.

This chain uses TRBV5-5 with TRBJ2-5; 14 positions agree with TRBD2. Germline V gene sequence: CDR1 SGHKS, CDR2 YYEKEE (reference sequence). V lost 4 bases and J lost 7; bases outside the gene matches: 9. The CDR3 spans 16 residues. The CDR3 region is CASSQTSGGVHWTQYF. The CDR3 DNA is TGTGCCAGCAGCCAGACTAGCGGGGGGGTCCATTGGACCCAGTACTTC. The full variable domain, its missing parts supplied by reference TRBV5-5 and TRBJ2-5, is DAGVTQSPTHLIKTRGQQVTLRCSPISGHKSVSWYQQVLGQGPQFIFQYYEKEERGRGNFPDRFSARQFPNYSSELNVNALLLGDSALYLCASSQTSGGVHWTQYFGPGTRLLVL.

A few counts support this clonotype. The chain couples TRBV4-2 to TRBJ2-1; 10 nucleotides agree with TRBD2. The ends lost 1 base at V and 9 bases at J; junction bases unmatched: 9. The length of the CDR3 is 16 residues. CDR1 is LGHNA, CDR2 YNFKEQ, per germline. The CDR3, as DNA: TGTGCCAGCAGCCAAGGTTTGGTAGCGGGAGGAGTTGAGCAGTTCTTC. Its translation is CASSQGLVAGGVEQFF.

This clonotype was seen ten or more times. The chain is built from TRBV7-2 and TRBJ1-2; D is possibly TRBD1 (5 bases). Germline-derived CDR1 and CDR2 are SGHTA and FQGNSA. Trimming left V 4 bases short and J 4 bases short, with 10 bases between. The CDR3 contains 13 residues. The CDR3 here is CASSSTGSYGYTF. CDR3 DNA sequence: TGTGCCAGCAGCTCTACAGGTTCCTATGGCTACACCTTC.

This clonotype was observed a handful of times. V usage is TRBV28 and J usage is TRBJ1-6; 7 positions agree with TRBD1. CDR1 and CDR2 (germline): MDHEN, SYDVKM. The V segment lost 0 bases and the J segment 6 bases; nucleotides outside the gene matches: 2. The CDR3 covers 15 residues. Written as DNA, the CDR3 is TGTGCCAGCAGTTTATGGGACAGGAGTAATTCACCCCTCCACTTT. Protein sequence: CASSLWDRSNSPLHF.

CDR3 in DNA: TGTGCCAGCAGCCCCCGCGCAGGGGGCGGTGGCACAGATACGCAGTATTTT. Its protein is CASSPRAGGGGTDTQYF. The genes are TRBV7-2 and TRBJ2-3, with 8 bases aligning to TRBD1. Germline V gives CDR1 SGHTA, CDR2 FQGNSA. V trimming: 5 bases; J trimming: 1 base; junction bases outside the gene matches: 11. This CDR3 has 17 residues.

Ten or more counts support this clonotype. The V call is TRBV11-2, the J call TRBJ1-3, with 8 nucleotides matching TRBD1. Germline V gene lookup returns CDR1 SGHAT and CDR2 FQNNGV. CDR3 length: 16 residues. The ends lost 2 bases at V and 4 bases at J; junction bases unmatched: 7. CDR3 sequence reads: CASSLFRGRGGNTIYF. Here the CDR3 DNA reads TGTGCCAGCAGCTTATTCAGGGGGCGAGGAGGAAACACCATATATTTT.

This clonotype appeared many times. At one end the junction does not follow the germline gene, possibly because of a read error. This chain links TRBV7-3 with TRBJ2-1; 10 nucleotides agree with TRBD2. CDR1 is SGHTA, CDR2 FQGTGA, per germline. The CDR3 is 16 residues long. The CDR3 loop reads CASNLNPSGSYNEQFF. CDR3 bases: TGTGCCAGCAACTTAAACCCTAGCGGGAGCTACAATGAGCAGTTCTTC.

J is TRBJ2-7 and V is TRBV24-1; 12 positions agree with TRBD2. The CDR3 length is 18 residues. The germline V gene encodes CDR1 KGHDR and CDR2 SFDVKD. V trimming: 2 bases; J trimming: 2 bases; junction bases outside the gene matches: 9. The CDR3, as DNA: TGTGCCACCAGTGATTCGTCCCCGACTAGCGGGAGCACCTACGAGCAGTACTTC. Translated, it gives CATSDSSPTSGSTYEQYF.